Following are 8 T cell receptor beta chains from one sample sequenced in a study of CD8 T cells in ankylosing spondylitis. TCRdb analysed the 5' RACE reads with MiXCR anew, one entry per CDR3 protein. This table has about 340,000 distinct CDR3 sequences, 20% appearing once. Material: blood, either unsorted or a sorted T cell fraction (not recorded which). The origin of the receptors is a male donor with ankylosing spondylitis or in good health (not recorded which).

J is TRBJ1-1 and V is TRBV30; possible D gene TRBD1, 5 bases. Trimming took off 8 bases at V and 1 base at J, with 14 bases between the two ends. In germline, CDR1 is GTSNPN, CDR2 SVGIG (reference sequence). This CDR3 spans 13 amino acids. The CDR3 loop is CALGPTGNTEAFF. Here the CDR3 DNA reads TGTGCCCTTGGGCCCACAGGGAACACTGAAGCTTTCTTT.

The chain joins TRBV29-1 to TRBJ1-1, with 8 positions matching TRBD1. The CDR3 length is 12 residues. Germline assignment: CDR1 SQVTM and CDR2 ANQGSEA. J lost 8 bases, V lost 7 bases, and 9 bases had no gene match. The CDR3 DNA follows: TGCAGCGCCTACCCCAGGGGGCCGGAAGCTTTCTTT. Translation gives CSAYPRGPEAFF. Full variable domain (rest looked up from reference TRBV29-1 and TRBJ1-1): SAVISQKPSRDICQRGTSLTIQCQVDSQVTMMFWYRQQPGQSLTLIATANQGSEATYESGFVIDKFPISRPNLTFSTLTVSNMSPEDSSIYLCSAYPRGPEAFFGQGTRLTVV.

This chain connects TRBV27 to TRBJ1-1, with a possible D match to TRBD1 (6 bases). The V end was cut by 6 bases, the J end by 3 bases, with 14 bases between. The CDR3 totals 14 residues. CDR1 and CDR2 (germline): MNHEY, SMNVEV (reference sequence). CDR3 in DNA: TGTGCCAGCAGCTCTCTAGGGGGAGACACTGAAGCTTTCTTT. This gives the protein CASSSLGGDTEAFF.

CDR3 residues: CASSLGTLVDKNIQYF. DNA of the CDR3: TGTGCCAGCAGCTTGGGGACACTTGTTGACAAAAACATTCAGTACTTC. The chain is built from TRBV13 and TRBJ2-4; tentatively, D is TRBD1 (6 bases). The germline CDR1 and CDR2 sequences are PRHDT and FYEKMQ (reference sequence). The CDR3 runs 16 residues. The V end lost 3 bases, the J end lost 3 bases, and 15 bases lay between the germline ends.

The chain joins TRBV7-9 to TRBJ2-5, with unresolved D. The CDR3 totals 15 residues. Per germline, CDR1 SEHNR and CDR2 FQNEAQ (reference sequence). V lost 1 base to trimming and J lost 3 bases, with 12 bases between them. CDR3 protein: CASSLDPRSKETQYF. In DNA, the CDR3 is TGTGCCAGCAGCTTAGACCCCAGGAGCAAAGAGACCCAGTACTTC. Drawing the rest from reference TRBV7-9 and TRBJ2-5, the complete variable domain is DTGVSQNPRHKITKRGQNVTFRCDPISEHNRLYWYRQTLGQGPEFLTYFQNEAQLEKSRLLSDRFSAERPKGSFSTLEIQRTEQGDSAMYLCASSLDPRSKETQYFGPGTRLLVL.

This clonotype came up a few times. The chain couples TRBV20-1 to TRBJ2-7; 8 nucleotides line up with TRBD1. The germline CDR1 and CDR2 sequences are DFQATT and SNEGSKA (reference sequence). The CDR3 runs to 15 residues. V dropped 0 bases and J dropped 2; count of bases not matched to a gene: 6. CDR3 region: CSARDGQTGAYEQYF. The CDR3 DNA sequence: TGCAGTGCTAGAGATGGCCAGACAGGGGCCTACGAGCAGTACTTC.

V usage is TRBV7-8 and J usage is TRBJ2-2; D is unresolved. The CDR3 contains 15 residues. The V end was cut by 0 bases, the J end by 1 base, with 6 bases between. Germline loops: CDR1 SGHVS, CDR2 FQNEAQ. CDR3 sequence (DNA): TGTGCCAGCAGCTTAGCGGTTGGGAACACCGGGGAGCTGTTTTTT. Protein: CASSLAVGNTGELFF.

About this clonotype itself: One junction end does not reproduce the germline sequence, and a read error may be involved. V gene TRBV10-3 combines with J gene TRBJ2-4; 7 positions match TRBD2. This CDR3 has 19 amino acids. Per the germline V gene, CDR1 is ENHRY and CDR2 is SYGVKD. The CDR3 region is CALSLRDGFRGVAKNIQYF. The CDR3 DNA reads as TGTGCCCTCAGTTTAAGGGACGGTTTTCGGGGGGTAGCCAAAAACATTCAGTACTTC.